Listed here is a single TCR beta chain. This record belongs to a study of blood T cell repertoires in COVID-19. The method was immunoSEQ multiplex PCR; TCRdb's version includes in-frame clones alone and lacks a portion of them. The table records 300,000 to 400,000 clones, approximately 87% of them present only once. Germline V CDR1 and CDR2: WSHSY, SAAADI. The germline V and J ends were trimmed by 2 bases and 7 bases, with 12 bases remaining between them. CDR3 size: 15 residues. Sequencing input: peripheral blood. The J gene is TRBJ1-6, the V gene TRBV10-2; D perhaps matches TRBD1 (6 bases). The clonotype originates from a woman aged 45-60 years who had recovered from COVID-19. CDR3 bases: TGCGCCAGCAGTGAGGTGTCAGGGGCAAATTCACCCCTCCACTTT. Translating gives CASSEVSGANSPLHF.